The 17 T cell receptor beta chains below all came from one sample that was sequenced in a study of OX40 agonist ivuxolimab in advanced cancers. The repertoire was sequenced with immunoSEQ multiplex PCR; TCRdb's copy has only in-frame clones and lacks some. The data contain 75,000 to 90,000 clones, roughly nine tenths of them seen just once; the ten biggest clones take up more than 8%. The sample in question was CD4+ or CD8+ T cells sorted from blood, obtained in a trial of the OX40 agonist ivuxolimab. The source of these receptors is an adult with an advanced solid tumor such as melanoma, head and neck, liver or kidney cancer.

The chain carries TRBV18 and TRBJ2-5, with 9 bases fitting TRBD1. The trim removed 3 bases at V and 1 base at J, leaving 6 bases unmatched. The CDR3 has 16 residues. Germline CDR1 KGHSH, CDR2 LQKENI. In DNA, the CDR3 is TGTGCCAGCTCACCGGGACAGGGTTTGGCCCAAGAGACCCAGTACTTC. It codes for CASSPGQGLAQETQYF.

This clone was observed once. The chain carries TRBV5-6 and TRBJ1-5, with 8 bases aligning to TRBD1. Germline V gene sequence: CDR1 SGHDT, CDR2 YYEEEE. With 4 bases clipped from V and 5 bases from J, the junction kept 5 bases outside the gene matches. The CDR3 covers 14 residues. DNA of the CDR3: TGTGCCAGCAGCGTGGGACAGGTATATCAGCCCCAGCATTTT. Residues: CASSVGQVYQPQHF.

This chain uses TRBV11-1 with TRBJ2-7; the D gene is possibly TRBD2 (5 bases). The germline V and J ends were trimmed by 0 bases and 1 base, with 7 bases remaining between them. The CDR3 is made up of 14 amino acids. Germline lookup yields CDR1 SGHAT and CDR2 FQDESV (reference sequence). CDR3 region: CASSLAEESYEQYF. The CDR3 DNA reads TGTGCCAGCAGCTTAGCGGAGGAATCCTACGAGCAGTACTTC.

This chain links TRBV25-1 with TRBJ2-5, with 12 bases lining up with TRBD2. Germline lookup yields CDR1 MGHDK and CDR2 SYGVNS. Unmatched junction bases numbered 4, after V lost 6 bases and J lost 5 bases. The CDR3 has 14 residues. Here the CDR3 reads CASRLAGGGETQYF. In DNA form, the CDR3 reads TGTGCCAGCAGACTAGCGGGGGGCGGGGAGACCCAGTACTTC.

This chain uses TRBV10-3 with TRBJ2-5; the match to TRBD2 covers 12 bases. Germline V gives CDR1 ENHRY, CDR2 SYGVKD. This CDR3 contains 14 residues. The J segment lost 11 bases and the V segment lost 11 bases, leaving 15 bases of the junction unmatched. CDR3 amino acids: CAVQTSGSEGQQYF. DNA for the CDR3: TGTGCCGTCCAGACTAGCGGGAGTGAAGGGCAGCAGTACTTC.

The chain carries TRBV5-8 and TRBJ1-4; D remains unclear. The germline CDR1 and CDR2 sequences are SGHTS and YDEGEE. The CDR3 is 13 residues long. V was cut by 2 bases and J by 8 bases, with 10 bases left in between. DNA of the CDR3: TGTGCCAGCAGCTTAAACAGACAAGAAAAACTGTTTTTT. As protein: CASSLNRQEKLFF.

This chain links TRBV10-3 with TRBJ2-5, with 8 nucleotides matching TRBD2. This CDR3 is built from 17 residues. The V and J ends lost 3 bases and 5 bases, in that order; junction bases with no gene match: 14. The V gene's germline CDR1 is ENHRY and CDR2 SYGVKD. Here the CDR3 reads CAISEKQREIVGETQYF. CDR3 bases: TGTGCCATCAGTGAAAAACAGCGGGAGATCGTGGGGGAGACCCAGTACTTC.

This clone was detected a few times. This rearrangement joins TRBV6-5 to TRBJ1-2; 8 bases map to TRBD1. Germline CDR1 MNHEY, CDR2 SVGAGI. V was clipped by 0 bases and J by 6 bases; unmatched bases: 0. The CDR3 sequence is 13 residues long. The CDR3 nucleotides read TGTGCCAGCAGTTACTCCAGGGGGCATGGCTACACCTTC. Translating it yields CASSYSRGHGYTF.

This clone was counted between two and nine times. The CDR3 protein is CASILGRSRTDTQYF. For the CDR3, the DNA is TGTGCCAGCATCCTCGGGAGGAGCCGCACAGATACGCAGTATTTT. V and J are TRBV28 and TRBJ2-3, with 7 positions matching TRBD2. The trim removed 7 bases at V and 1 base at J, leaving 8 bases unmatched. This CDR3 has 15 residues. The germline gives CDR1 MDHEN, CDR2 SYDVKM.

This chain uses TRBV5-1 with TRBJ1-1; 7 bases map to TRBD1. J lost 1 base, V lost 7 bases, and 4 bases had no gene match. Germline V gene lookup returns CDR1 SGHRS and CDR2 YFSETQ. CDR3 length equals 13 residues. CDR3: CASRNRGNTEAFF. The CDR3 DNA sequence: TGCGCCAGCCGAAACAGGGGGAACACTGAAGCTTTCTTT. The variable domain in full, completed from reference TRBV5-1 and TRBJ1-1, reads KAGVTQTPRYLIKTRGQQVTLSCSPISGHRSVSWYQQTPGQGLQFLFEYFSETQRNKGNFPGRFSGRQFSNSRSEMNVSTLELGDSALYLCASRNRGNTEAFFGQGTRLTVV.

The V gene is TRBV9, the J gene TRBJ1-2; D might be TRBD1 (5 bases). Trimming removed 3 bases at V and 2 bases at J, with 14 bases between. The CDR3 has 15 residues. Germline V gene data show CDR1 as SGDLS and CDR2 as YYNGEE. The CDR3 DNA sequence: TGTGCCAGCAGCGCCTATGTGGGGGGAAACTATGGCTACACCTTC. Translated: CASSAYVGGNYGYTF.

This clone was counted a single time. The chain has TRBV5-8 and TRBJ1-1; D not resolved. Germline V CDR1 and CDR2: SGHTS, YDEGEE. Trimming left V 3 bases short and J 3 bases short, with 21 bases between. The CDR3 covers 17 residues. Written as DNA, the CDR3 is TGTGCCAGCAGCTCCACGGAGTGGGGTGGACCCGACACTGAAGCTTTCTTT. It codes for CASSSTEWGGPDTEAFF.

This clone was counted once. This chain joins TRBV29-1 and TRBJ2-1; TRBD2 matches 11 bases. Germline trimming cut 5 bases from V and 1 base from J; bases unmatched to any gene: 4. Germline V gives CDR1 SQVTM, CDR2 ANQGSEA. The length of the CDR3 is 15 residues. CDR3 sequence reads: CSVLTSGISYNEQFF. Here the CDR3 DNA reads TGCAGCGTTTTGACTAGCGGGATATCCTACAATGAGCAGTTCTTC.

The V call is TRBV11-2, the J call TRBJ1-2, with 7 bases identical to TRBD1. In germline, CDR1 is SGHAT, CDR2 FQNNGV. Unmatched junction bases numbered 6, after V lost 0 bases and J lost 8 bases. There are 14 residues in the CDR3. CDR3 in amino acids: CASSLDRGLKGYTF. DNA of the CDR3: TGTGCCAGCAGCTTAGACAGGGGGTTAAAGGGCTACACCTTC. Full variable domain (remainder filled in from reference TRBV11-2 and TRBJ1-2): EAGVAQSPRYKIIEKRQSVAFWCNPISGHATLYWYQQILGQGPKLLIQFQNNGVVDDSQLPKDRFSAERLKGVDSTLKIQPAKLEDSAVYLCASSLDRGLKGYTFGSGTRLTVV.

The CDR3 reads CASSLLPGRARSRPDTQYF. The DNA of the CDR3 is TGTGCCAGCAGCTTATTGCCCGGGAGGGCCCGTTCTCGTCCAGATACGCAGTATTTT. This chain joins TRBV7-3 and TRBJ2-3; 8 bases map to TRBD2. The germline gives CDR1 SGHTA, CDR2 FQGTGA. The trim removed 2 bases at V and 4 bases at J, leaving 17 bases unmatched. The CDR3 loop spans 19 amino acids.

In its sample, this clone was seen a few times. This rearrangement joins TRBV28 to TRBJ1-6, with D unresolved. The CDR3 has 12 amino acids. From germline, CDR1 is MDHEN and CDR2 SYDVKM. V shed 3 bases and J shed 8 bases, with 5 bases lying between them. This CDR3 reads CASSFVDSPLHF. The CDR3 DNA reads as TGTGCCAGCAGTTTCGTTGATTCACCCCTCCACTTT. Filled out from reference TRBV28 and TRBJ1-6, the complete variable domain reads DVKVTQSSRYLVKRTGEKVFLECVQDMDHENMFWYRQDPGLGLRLIYFSYDVKMKEKGDIPEGYSVSREKKERFSLILESASTNQTSMYLCASSFVDSPLHFGNGTRLTVT.

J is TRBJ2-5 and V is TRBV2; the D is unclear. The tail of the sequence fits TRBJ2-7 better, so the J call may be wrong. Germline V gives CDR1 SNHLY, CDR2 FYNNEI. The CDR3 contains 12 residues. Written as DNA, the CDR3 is TGTGCCAGCATCGCCTTTTCCTACGAGCAGTACTTC. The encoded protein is CASIAFSYEQYF.